This T cell receptor (beta chain) was found in a study of cytomegalovirus exposure and HLA in healthy donors. The donors were members of the validation cohort comprising over 90 subjects, separate from the approximately 630-subject first cohort. Germline-derived CDR1 and CDR2 are SGHRS and YFSETQ. The CDR3 spans 14 residues. J gave up 2 bases and V 7 bases, and 5 bases lay outside the gene matches. Whole-study results and caveats: That first-cohort TCR clusters tended to co-occur in the 90 to 150 validation repertoires was found in a later analysis. Reported performance of the classifier showed diagnosis of cytomegalovirus status with high specificity and sensitivity.

Only in-frame clones appear in the TCRdb table, and some are missing; sequencing was by immunoSEQ multiplex PCR. The sample lists about 130,000 clones, roughly 89% seen once, with 0.95% to 1.5% in the top ten. With regard to this clone: What it binds is unknown.

V usage is TRBV5-1 and J usage is TRBJ2-3; 9 bases align to TRBD1. The sequenced sample consisted of PBMCs. This TCR derives from a woman younger than 30 in good health and CMV-seronegative. The CDR3 region is CASFRDRVTDTQYF. The DNA for the CDR3 is TGCGCCAGCTTCCGGGACAGGGTCACAGATACGCAGTATTTT.